This T cell receptor beta chain was captured by sequencing in a study of control samples from healthy donors and cancer patients. Trimming pared 6 bases from V and 4 bases from J, leaving 7 bases between. The CDR3 consists of 11 residues. Germline CDR1 and CDR2: SNHLY and FYNNEI. Sequenced by immunoSEQ multiplex PCR; TCRdb stores in-frame clones only, minus some. Of tens of thousands of clones in the sample, roughly 90% were seen once. The TCR sequence derives from a man aged 35-49 years with colorectal cancer. The sequenced sample was PBMCs. The chain is built from TRBV2 and TRBJ2-7; D gene ambiguous. In DNA form, the CDR3 reads TGTGCCAGCAGGCTAGAGTACGAGCAGTACTTC. It codes for CASRLEYEQYF.